The 30 T cell receptor beta chains reported below all come from one sample, sequenced in a study of T-cell memory formation after mild COVID-19. A single record per CDR3 protein comes from TCRdb applying MiXCR to the 5' RACE reads. The sample includes fewer than 250,000 distinct CDR3 sequences, roughly a tenth of them seen just once. The sequencing sample was made of PBMCs or a T cell subset sorted from them (not recorded which). The receptor source for this set is a man aged 18 to 35 who had mild COVID-19 (a few samples of this study predate the infection). Cell type and time point are not known.

The V and J genes are TRBV29-1 and TRBJ1-1; a possible D gene is TRBD1 (5 bases). The V and J ends lost 8 bases and 5 bases respectively, with 18 bases between them. Germline-derived CDR1 and CDR2 are SQVTM and ANQGSEA. The CDR3 spans 13 residues. Here the CDR3 reads CSPTGHKLTEAFF. The DNA for the CDR3 is TGCAGCCCTACCGGACATAAGTTGACTGAAGCTTTCTTT.

In this sample, this clonotype turned up once. V is TRBV12-3 or TRBV12-4 and J is TRBJ2-2; D is ambiguous. With 2 bases removed from V and 6 bases from J, the gap between germline ends came to 10 bases. CDR3 length equals 14 residues. CDR3 in DNA: TGTGCCAGCAGTTTAAGAGTGGACGCCGGGGAGCTGTTTTTT. This sequence encodes CASSLRVDAGELFF.

V usage is TRBV28 and J usage is TRBJ2-7, with 7 bases that match TRBD1. Germline CDR1 MDHEN, CDR2 SYDVKM. With V trimmed by 4 bases and J by 8 bases, 2 bases remained unmatched. CDR3 length equals 11 residues. Written as DNA, the CDR3 is TGTGCCAGCAGTTCACAGGGGCAGCAGTACGTC. It translates to CASSSQGQQYV.

The chain recombines TRBV5-5 with TRBJ1-2; a weak D match, TRBD1 (5 bases). Germline lookup yields CDR1 SGHKS and CDR2 YYEKEE (reference sequence). Trimming cost V 2 bases and J 5 bases, with 13 bases left between them. The CDR3 contains 14 residues. The CDR3 loop reads CASSFDSVLYGYTF. CDR3 nucleotide sequence: TGTGCCAGCAGCTTCGACAGTGTACTATATGGCTACACCTTC.

The chain employs TRBV4-2 and TRBJ1-5; D not resolved. The CDR3 spans 14 residues. V dropped 4 bases and J dropped 2 bases, with 9 bases sitting between them. Per germline, CDR1 LGHNA and CDR2 YNFKEQ. Here the CDR3 DNA reads TGTGCCAGCAGCCGCCAGGACGGCAATCAGCCCCAGCATTTT. It translates to CASSRQDGNQPQHF.

This clonotype was counted a few times. V and J are TRBV12-3 or TRBV12-4 and TRBJ1-5, with a possible D match to TRBD1 (6 bases). V dropped 6 bases and J dropped 7 bases, with 22 bases sitting between them. The CDR3 length is 16 residues. In DNA, the CDR3 is TGTGCCAGCAGCCCCCAGGGGAGCCAGGCTGGACAGCCCCAGCATTTT. Its protein product is CASSPQGSQAGQPQHF.

The CDR3 DNA reads as TGTGCCAGCAGCTTAGCCGGGAGCCATCAGCCCCAGCATTTT. Translation gives CASSLAGSHQPQHF. The rearrangement joins TRBV7-2 to TRBJ1-5, with no clear D. This CDR3 region has 14 residues. The V gene lost 0 bases and the J gene lost 5 bases, with 8 bases spanning the gap. Germline V CDR1 and CDR2: SGHTA, FQGNSA.

There are a few counts of this clonotype. This sequence joins TRBV11-3 and TRBJ2-1, with D perhaps TRBD2 (7 bases). This CDR3 is built from 14 residues. Deletions cut 7 bases from V and 5 bases from J, with 15 bases between. Germline assignment: CDR1 SGHNT and CDR2 YENEEA. CDR3 DNA sequence: TGTGCCAGCACCCTCGGGGGGCACGACAATGAGCAGTTCTTC. Translated: CASTLGGHDNEQFF.

The rearrangement links TRBV2 to TRBJ2-5; TRBD2 might be the D (5 bases). The length of the CDR3 is 15 residues. V shed 6 bases and J shed 0 bases, with 14 bases lying between them. Germline lookup yields CDR1 SNHLY and CDR2 FYNNEI. DNA of the CDR3: TGTGCCAGCAGCCTTCGGACTGCGTACCAAGAGACCCAGTACTTC. Amino acids: CASSLRTAYQETQYF.

Ten or more counts support this clonotype. The chain carries TRBV29-1 and TRBJ2-2; no definite D call. Trimming shortened V by 6 bases and J by 6 bases, and 20 bases separated the two germline ends. The V gene's germline CDR1 is SQVTM and CDR2 ANQGSEA. This CDR3 has 15 amino acids. The CDR3 loop is CSVLDSFGIAGELFF. The CDR3 nucleotides read TGCAGCGTATTAGACTCTTTTGGGATTGCCGGGGAGCTGTTTTTT.

This clonotype came up many times. The chain has TRBV27 and TRBJ2-7; D could derive from TRBD1 or TRBD2 (7 bases each). CDR3 length: 16 residues. Germline V gene data show CDR1 as MNHEY and CDR2 as SMNVEV (reference sequence). V gave up 5 bases and J gave up 2 bases, with 19 bases separating them. The CDR3 loop is CASSPGGRGSTYEQYF. CDR3 DNA: TGTGCCAGCAGTCCAGGGGGGCGGGGGTCTACCTACGAGCAGTACTTC.

The chain employs TRBV7-2 and TRBJ2-5; TRBD2 aligns across 12 bases. V was clipped by 5 bases and J by 3 bases; unmatched bases: 13. The CDR3 totals 18 residues. Germline V gene sequence: CDR1 SGHTA, CDR2 FQGNSA. The CDR3 nucleotides read TGTGCCAGCAGCCGCAATAGGGCTAGACTAGCGGGGGAAGAGACCCAGTACTTC. It is translated as CASSRNRARLAGEETQYF. The full variable domain, in which reference TRBV7-2 and TRBJ2-5 provide the parts outside the CDR3, is GAGVSQSPSNKVTEKGKDVELRCDPISGHTALYWYRQSLGQGLEFLIYFQGNSAPDKSGLPSDRFSAERTGGSVSTLTIQRTQQEDSAVYLCASSRNRARLAGEETQYFGPGTRLLVL.

The chain employs TRBV7-3 and TRBJ1-1, with a possible D match to TRBD1 (5 bases). The V gene's germline CDR1 is SGHTA and CDR2 FQGTGA. V was trimmed by 1 base and J by 4 bases, leaving 10 bases between them. The CDR3 loop spans 14 amino acids. The CDR3 here is CASSLIGASTEAFF. Written as DNA, the CDR3 is TGTGCCAGCAGCTTAATAGGGGCCAGCACTGAAGCTTTCTTT.

In this sample, this clonotype turned up a few times. This rearrangement joins TRBV5-1 to TRBJ1-2; 9 positions match TRBD1. This CDR3 has 16 residues. Germline trimming cut 4 bases from V and 6 bases from J; bases unmatched to any gene: 13. CDR1 and CDR2 from the germline V gene are SGHRS and YFSETQ. The CDR3 bases are TGCGCCAGCAGCCCAGGACAGGGGTTGACCTATAATGGCTACACCTTC. Encoded protein: CASSPGQGLTYNGYTF.

Many counts were recorded for this clonotype. The chain joins TRBV11-3 to TRBJ2-5; D is unresolved. V lost 1 base, J lost 2 bases, and 5 bases lay in between. Germline V CDR1 and CDR2: SGHNT, YENEEA. This CDR3 is 13 amino acids long. The CDR3: CASSLADQETQYF. CDR3 sequence (DNA): TGTGCCAGCAGCTTAGCCGATCAAGAGACCCAGTACTTC.

This clonotype was found a few times. The rearrangement joins TRBV6-6 to TRBJ2-7; D unresolved. Per germline, CDR1 MNHNY and CDR2 SVGAGI (reference sequence). The CDR3 length is 12 residues. The V end was cut by 0 bases, the J end by 6 bases, with 6 bases between. In DNA, the CDR3 is TGTGCCAGCAGTTACTCCCCGCCCGAGCAGTACTTC. Translating it yields CASSYSPPEQYF.

This clonotype came up a few times. The chain recombines TRBV19 with TRBJ2-7; a weak D match, TRBD2 (5 bases). The CDR3 spans 14 residues. V gave up 3 bases and J gave up 3 bases, with 12 bases separating them. Germline CDR1 LNHDA, CDR2 SQIVND (reference sequence). The CDR3 reads CASSILSGDYEQYF. CDR3 nucleotide sequence: TGTGCCAGTAGTATCCTTTCCGGGGACTACGAGCAGTACTTC.

Only a few counts were recorded for this clonotype. The DNA of the CDR3 is TGCGCCAGCAGCTTGTCCCTAGGGGTGGACATTCAGTACTTC. Protein: CASSLSLGVDIQYF. V and J are TRBV5-1 and TRBJ2-4, with D perhaps TRBD1 (5 bases). Germline CDR1 reads SGHRS; CDR2 reads YFSETQ. V was trimmed by 1 base and J by 8 bases, leaving 13 bases between them. The CDR3 runs 14 residues.

The CDR3 coding sequence is TGTGCCAGCAGCTTAGTTCTAGCCTCCTACGAGCAGTACGTC. This sequence encodes CASSLVLASYEQYV. The gene calls are TRBV7-2 and TRBJ2-7, with D possibly matching TRBD2 (5 bases). The V end lost 1 base, the J end lost 0 bases, and 7 bases lay between the germline ends. Germline V gene data show CDR1 as SGHTA and CDR2 as FQGNSA. The CDR3 extends over 14 amino acids.

This chain links TRBV23-1 with TRBJ2-1; a possible D gene is TRBD2 (5 bases). TRBV23-1 has ORF status, its function being uncertain. The length of the CDR3 is 14 residues. Trimming left V 8 bases short and J 0 bases short, with 11 bases between. CDR3 nucleotides: TGCGCCAGCCGCGTTGGGAGCTCCTACAATGAGCAGTTCTTC. Its translation: CASRVGSSYNEQFF.

This clonotype was seen repeatedly, ten times or more. This chain uses TRBV29-1 with TRBJ2-5, with 10 bases aligning to TRBD2. The trim removed 4 bases at V and 2 bases at J, leaving 1 base unmatched. Per germline, CDR1 SQVTM and CDR2 ANQGSEA. The CDR3 is 13 residues long. The CDR3 nucleotides are TGCAGCGTTGCGACTAGCGGGCAAGAGACCCAGTACTTC. Amino acid sequence: CSVATSGQETQYF.

At least ten counts were recorded for this clonotype. V and J are TRBV11-2 and TRBJ2-3; TRBD2 agrees at 8 bases. Losses at the gene ends were 1 base for V and 4 bases for J; bases not matched to a gene: 1. This CDR3 has 14 amino acids. The germline gives CDR1 SGHAT, CDR2 FQNNGV. The CDR3 DNA reads TGTGCCAGCAGCTTAGCGGGGGGGCCAGATACGCAGTATTTT. This sequence encodes CASSLAGGPDTQYF.

This clonotype was picked up a small number of times. The V call is TRBV5-6, the J call TRBJ2-3; D is unclear. Germline V CDR1 and CDR2: SGHDT, YYEEEE. The V and J ends lost 1 base and 6 bases respectively, with 15 bases between them. The CDR3 consists of 15 residues. Here the CDR3 reads CASSLLGPSRDTQYF. The CDR3 DNA is TGTGCCAGCAGCTTGTTAGGGCCGTCCAGGGATACGCAGTATTTT.

The chain is built from TRBV10-3 and TRBJ1-2; 7 nucleotides align to TRBD1. CDR1 and CDR2 (germline): ENHRY, SYGVKD. The CDR3 covers 14 residues. V was pared by 1 base and J by 9 bases, with 8 bases of the junction left unmatched. The CDR3 nucleotides are TGTGCCATCAGTGAGTACGAGGGGGCGACAAGCTACACCTTC. Its translation: CAISEYEGATSYTF.

This clonotype turned up a few times. The chain carries TRBV2 and TRBJ2-2; weak D call: TRBD1 (6 bases). The CDR3 is 15 residues long. Trimming stripped 4 bases from V and 1 base from J, with 10 bases between. Germline V lookup: CDR1 SNHLY, CDR2 FYNNEI. CDR3 residues: CASSGARGNTGELFF. The CDR3, as DNA: TGTGCCAGCAGTGGGGCCAGGGGGAACACCGGGGAGCTGTTTTTT.

This clonotype has only a few counts. The chain links TRBV7-2 to TRBJ2-3, with TRBD1 as a possible D gene (6 bases). The V gene's germline CDR1 is SGHTA and CDR2 FQGNSA. The CDR3 covers 15 residues. V was clipped by 3 bases and J by 2 bases, with 12 bases between them. For the CDR3, the DNA is TGTGCCAGCAGCTTTCTGGGGGCAGCCACAGATACGCAGTATTTT. Its translation: CASSFLGAATDTQYF.

A few counts support this clonotype. V gene TRBV19 combines with J gene TRBJ1-5, with D hard to call. The germline gives CDR1 LNHDA, CDR2 SQIVND (reference sequence). The V end was cut by 8 bases, the J end by 0 bases, with 14 bases between. This CDR3 is 15 amino acids long. The CDR3 nucleotides read TGTGCCAGTGGCCCGACCGTCTATAGCAATCAGCCCCAGCATTTT. Encoded protein: CASGPTVYSNQPQHF.

This clonotype was counted between two and nine times. V usage is TRBV7-2 and J usage is TRBJ2-5, with 9 positions matching TRBD2. The CDR3 is 16 residues long. Germline CDR1 and CDR2: SGHTA and FQGNSA. J lost 7 bases, V lost 5 bases, and 14 bases had no gene match. CDR3 residues: CASSTRSSGAPGTQYF. The CDR3 DNA reads as TGTGCCAGCAGCACCCGTTCTAGCGGGGCTCCGGGGACCCAGTACTTC.

In its sample, this clonotype was seen many times. The J gene is TRBJ1-5, the V gene TRBV3-1; D ambiguous. The V end lost 1 base, the J end lost 7 bases, and 5 bases lay between the germline ends. Germline V gives CDR1 LGHDT, CDR2 YNNKEL (reference sequence). The CDR3 is 12 residues long. CDR3 loop: CASSQGVQPQHF. As DNA, the CDR3 is TGTGCCAGCAGCCAAGGAGTCCAGCCCCAGCATTTT.

CDR3 bases: TGCGCCAGCAGCCCCCGGGCGGCTAGCGGGGGTGATACGCAGTATTTT. This sequence encodes CASSPRAASGGDTQYF. The V and J genes are TRBV5-1 and TRBJ2-3, with 10 positions matching TRBD2. The CDR3 extends over 16 amino acids. Germline V CDR1 and CDR2: SGHRS, YFSETQ. The junction had 11 bases not matched to a gene; V was cut back by 4 bases and J by 6 bases.